Listed here are 30 T cell receptor beta chains from one sample, sequenced in a study of T cells in Graves' hyperthyroidism and ophthalmopathy (dated by TCRdb to the late 2010s). The library was made by multiplex PCR. The sample was run on an Illumina HiSeq 2000. TCR beta CDR3 regions were amplified from RNA transcripts. The TCR CDR3 was subjected to a first round of RT-PCR using the HTBI primer set and the Qiagen OneStep RT-PCR kit. TCRdb reanalyzed the raw reads on its own, using fastp at Q25 for trimming and MiXCR for clone calling, and kept in-frame beta chains. Rows merge per CDR3 protein into single entries with the most common DNA and genes. The sample table holds over 500,000 distinct CDR3 sequences, of which 13% to 15% were seen once. Together, the top ten hold roughly 13% of the sample. The source material was blood. These receptors all come from a woman aged 40-49 years with Graves' hyperthyroidism.

This clonotype was seen more than once but under ten times. This sequence joins TRBV20-1 and TRBJ2-1, with TRBD1 identical over 8 bases. Germline loops: CDR1 DFQATT, CDR2 SNEGSKA (reference sequence). The CDR3 runs 14 residues. The J segment lost 0 bases and the V segment lost 3 bases, leaving 1 base of the junction unmatched. Here the CDR3 reads CSARDRVSYNEQFF. Written as DNA, the CDR3 is TGCAGTGCTAGGGACAGGGTCTCCTACAATGAGCAGTTCTTC.

This clonotype showed up many times. The CDR3 region has the DNA TGTGCCACGCGACCGCTGTCCTACAATGAGCAGTTCTTC. This codes for CATRPLSYNEQFF. The chain employs TRBV28 and TRBJ2-1; D is uncertain. V was cut by 10 bases and J by 1 base, with 11 bases left in between. CDR1 and CDR2 from the germline V gene are MDHEN and SYDVKM. The CDR3 length is 13 residues.

The table lists this clonotype with many counts. The chain is built from TRBV12-3 or TRBV12-4 and TRBJ1-5; 7 nucleotides agree with TRBD1. J lost 8 bases, V lost 3 bases, and 13 bases had no gene match. There are 16 residues in the CDR3. The CDR3 DNA reads as TGTGCCAGCAGTTTCCGACAGGGCCTTACCCAGAAGCCCCAGCATTTT. This encodes CASSFRQGLTQKPQHF.

This clonotype was recorded at least ten times. The CDR3 here is CASSHLRGNEQFF. In DNA, the CDR3 is TGTGCCAGCAGCCATCTCCGAGGCAATGAGCAGTTCTTC. V usage is TRBV3-1 and J usage is TRBJ2-1; the D is unclear. Germline V gene lookup returns CDR1 LGHDT and CDR2 YNNKEL (reference sequence). Trimming removed 3 bases from V and 6 bases from J, with 9 bases in between. This CDR3 has 13 amino acids.

This clonotype was seen at least ten times. This chain connects TRBV20-1 to TRBJ2-3; maybe TRBD2 (5 bases). CDR1 and CDR2 from the germline V gene are DFQATT and SNEGSKA (reference sequence). CDR3 length: 15 residues. Trimming took off 3 bases at V and 2 bases at J, with 15 bases between the two ends. This chain's CDR3 is CSARAGSLLTDTQYF. CDR3 DNA sequence: TGCAGTGCTAGGGCGGGCTCACTTCTCACAGATACGCAGTATTTT.

Many counts were recorded for this clonotype. The rearrangement uses TRBV9 and TRBJ2-7; D perhaps matches TRBD1 (6 bases). Looked up from germline, CDR1 is SGDLS and CDR2 is YYNGEE. The CDR3 length is 15 residues. Deletions cut 6 bases from V and 2 bases from J, with 18 bases between. The DNA of the CDR3 is TGTGCCAGCACCCCGTTGGACAGATCCCCCTACGAGCAGTACTTC. It translates to CASTPLDRSPYEQYF.

The rearrangement links TRBV6-1 to TRBJ2-7, with no clear D. Looked up from germline, CDR1 is MNHNS and CDR2 is SASEGT. The V gene lost 5 bases and the J gene lost 4 bases, with 12 bases spanning the gap. The CDR3 loop spans 13 amino acids. This chain's CDR3 is CASSSTNSYEQYF. CDR3 bases: TGTGCCAGCAGTTCTACTAATTCGTACGAGCAGTACTTC.

The chain has TRBV7-8 and TRBJ2-7; D is undetermined. Germline V gene data show CDR1 as SGHVS and CDR2 as FQNEAQ. The CDR3 is 15 residues long. The ends were cut back, 5 bases at V and 2 bases at J, with 16 bases in the middle. This CDR3 reads CASSQETPHTYEQYF. In DNA form, the CDR3 reads TGTGCCAGCAGCCAAGAAACGCCCCATACCTACGAGCAGTACTTC.

This clonotype was counted ten times or more. The V and J genes are TRBV5-1 and TRBJ2-3; D is undetermined. The germline V gene has CDR1 SGHRS and CDR2 YFSETQ. V was clipped by 0 bases and J by 4 bases, with 15 bases between them. The CDR3 sequence is 16 residues long. The CDR3, as DNA: TGCGCCAGCAGCTTGGAAACTTTAGGAGTCGCAGATACGCAGTATTTT. It codes for CASSLETLGVADTQYF.

This clonotype was found many times. J is TRBJ2-1 and V is TRBV20-1, with a tentative D call TRBD2 (6 bases). V was shortened by 0 bases and J by 0 bases, with 12 bases between the two germline ends. CDR1 is DFQATT and CDR2 is SNEGSKA in the germline V gene (reference sequence). The CDR3 sequence is 16 residues long. The DNA for the CDR3 is TGCAGTGCTAGAGATCCTGCGGGACCCTCCTACAATGAGCAGTTCTTC. This sequence encodes CSARDPAGPSYNEQFF.

The chain couples TRBV6-5 to TRBJ2-2; 10 bases align to TRBD2. Germline CDR1 reads MNHEY; CDR2 reads SVGAGI. The CDR3 sequence is 16 residues long. Trimming at V came to 2 bases and at J to 3 bases, leaving 3 bases not matched to a gene. The chain's CDR3 is CASSYQGLADTGELFF. Here the CDR3 DNA reads TGTGCCAGCAGTTACCAAGGACTAGCGGACACCGGGGAGCTGTTTTTT.

This clonotype was found many times. J is TRBJ2-6 and V is TRBV28; the match to TRBD1 covers 8 bases. The CDR3 totals 19 residues. The germline CDR1 and CDR2 sequences are MDHEN and SYDVKM. The trim removed 5 bases at V and 2 bases at J, leaving 14 bases unmatched. The CDR3 sequence is CASSAIGQGGWTGANVLTF. Written as DNA, the CDR3 is TGTGCCAGCAGTGCAATAGGACAGGGTGGTTGGACTGGGGCCAACGTCCTGACTTTC.

The chain couples TRBV7-3 to TRBJ1-1, with 7 nucleotides matching TRBD1. The ends lost 0 bases at V and 7 bases at J; junction bases unmatched: 14. Germline CDR1 and CDR2: SGHTA and FQGTGA. The CDR3 is 17 amino acids. The CDR3 DNA follows: TGTGCCAGCAGCTTAACTGTGGGGAAACAGGGGTCTATTGAAGCTTTCTTT. It codes for CASSLTVGKQGSIEAFF.

This clonotype was seen repeatedly, ten times or more. CDR3 DNA: TGTGCCAGCAGTTTATGGGGGAGAGGGACTATCAGCGGGGAGCTGTTTTTT. Translation gives CASSLWGRGTISGELFF. The rearrangement links TRBV12-3 or TRBV12-4 to TRBJ2-2, with TRBD2 matching 7 bases. The CDR3 sequence is 17 residues long. Unmatched junction bases numbered 13, after V lost 2 bases and J lost 7 bases.

This clonotype has only a few counts. The gene calls are TRBV28 and TRBJ2-7; no definite D call. This CDR3 has 12 residues. The V end was cut by 3 bases, the J end by 6 bases, with 9 bases between. The V gene's germline CDR1 is MDHEN and CDR2 SYDVKM. The CDR3 sequence is CASSLTRFEQYF. In DNA form, the CDR3 reads TGTGCCAGCAGTTTGACGCGATTCGAGCAGTACTTC.

A few counts support this clonotype. The chain combines TRBV7-3 with TRBJ2-7; D gene unclear. The CDR3 consists of 18 residues. Germline assignment: CDR1 SGHTA and CDR2 FQGTGA. With 1 base removed from V and 3 bases from J, the gap between germline ends came to 22 bases. The CDR3 loop is CASSLRVKPALVSYEQYF. The CDR3 bases are TGTGCCAGCAGCTTAAGGGTCAAGCCGGCCCTGGTGAGCTACGAGCAGTACTTC.

The sample holds a few counts of this clonotype. One end of the junction is discordant with germline, which a read error may explain. This chain links TRBV20-1 with TRBJ2-1, with D uncertain. Per germline, CDR1 DFQATT and CDR2 SNEGSKA (reference sequence). The CDR3 contains 15 residues. The CDR3 nucleotides read TGCAGGGCCCCTAAGGCCCTCAGCTCCTACAATGGGCAGTTCTTC. Protein sequence: CRAPKALSSYNGQFF.

This clonotype was seen many times. The rearrangement joins TRBV6-1 to TRBJ2-5; D unclear. CDR3 size: 13 residues. CDR1 is MNHNS, CDR2 SASEGT, per germline. The V and J ends lost 7 bases and 5 bases respectively, with 14 bases between them. CDR3 residues: CASNQARQETQYF. In DNA form, the CDR3 reads TGTGCCAGCAACCAGGCCCGTCAGGAGACCCAGTACTTC.

This chain uses TRBV3-1 with TRBJ2-2; maybe TRBD2 (5 bases). This CDR3 contains 13 residues. V lost 2 bases and J 7 bases, leaving 8 bases between the germline ends. CDR1 and CDR2 (germline): LGHDT, YNNKEL (reference sequence). CDR3 amino acids: CASSQRGGGELFF. The CDR3 nucleotides read TGTGCCAGCAGCCAACGGGGTGGCGGGGAGCTGTTTTTT.

The V call is TRBV29-1, the J call TRBJ2-2, with 9 nucleotides matching TRBD1. Trimming cost V 6 bases and J 4 bases; bases outside gene matches: 9. The CDR3 covers 15 residues. Germline CDR1 SQVTM, CDR2 ANQGSEA. This chain's CDR3 is CSVLGQGRGTGELFF. In DNA, the CDR3 is TGCAGCGTCCTAGGACAGGGGCGAGGCACCGGGGAGCTGTTTTTT.

Points on this clonotype: It may be a read error: a sequence one base away is much more abundant. The genes are TRBV12-3 or TRBV12-4 and TRBJ2-7; D may match TRBD1 or TRBD2 (5 bases each). The CDR3 spans 14 residues. CDR3 in amino acids: CASTYLGESYERYF. CDR3 nucleotide sequence: TGTGCCAGCACGTATTTGGGGGAGTCCTACGAGCGGTACTTC.

The chain carries TRBV29-1 and TRBJ2-1, with D possibly TRBD2 on 5 matching bases. V lost 5 bases and J lost 9, with 20 bases in between. Germline values: CDR1 SQVTM, CDR2 ANQGSEA. The CDR3 is made up of 14 amino acids. This CDR3 reads CSVMVALSSGEQFF. Written as DNA, the CDR3 is TGCAGCGTTATGGTTGCCCTCTCCAGCGGTGAGCAGTTCTTC.

In its sample, this clonotype was seen a few times. This chain connects TRBV30 to TRBJ2-7, with D maybe TRBD1 (6 bases). Germline lookup yields CDR1 GTSNPN and CDR2 SVGIG (reference sequence). Deletions cut 1 base from V and 6 bases from J, with 13 bases between. The CDR3 contains 13 residues. The CDR3 DNA is TGTGCCTGGAGTGATAGGGGCAGGGGCGAGCAGTACTTC. This sequence encodes CAWSDRGRGEQYF.

This clonotype was seen at least ten times. The chain links TRBV9 to TRBJ2-5, with 7 nucleotides matching TRBD2. Trimming at V came to 2 bases and at J to 1 base, leaving 8 bases not matched to a gene. The CDR3 contains 16 residues. Germline V gene sequence: CDR1 SGDLS, CDR2 YYNGEE. The CDR3 bases are TGTGCCAGCAGCGTGCGTCTAGCGGATACCCAAGAGACCCAGTACTTC. Its protein product is CASSVRLADTQETQYF. The whole variable domain, remainder taken from reference TRBV9 and TRBJ2-5, is DSGVTQTPKHLITATGQRVTLRCSPRSGDLSVYWYQQSLDQGLQFLIQYYNGEERAKGNILERFSAQQFPDLHSELNLSSLELGDSALYFCASSVRLADTQETQYFGPGTRLLVL.

Only a few counts were recorded for this clonotype. The chain uses TRBV25-1 and TRBJ2-2, with D perhaps TRBD1 or TRBD2 (5 bases each). CDR1 is MGHDK and CDR2 is SYGVNS in the germline V gene. V lost 2 bases and J lost 6, with 13 bases in between. CDR3 length: 15 residues. CDR3 nucleotide sequence: TGTGCCAGCAGTGAACGGGGCAGGATAGCCGGGGAGCTGTTTTTT. Residues: CASSERGRIAGELFF.

This clonotype came up many times. The chain has TRBV30 and TRBJ1-6; D not certain. The germline V and J ends were trimmed by 2 bases and 8 bases, with 4 bases remaining between them. Germline lookup yields CDR1 GTSNPN and CDR2 SVGIG (reference sequence). CDR3 length: 11 amino acids. The CDR3 loop is CAWSRDSPLHF. The DNA for the CDR3 is TGTGCCTGGAGTAGGGATTCACCCCTCCACTTT. The full variable domain, completed using reference TRBV30 and TRBJ1-6, is SQTIHQWPATLVQPVGSPLSLECTVEGTSNPNLYWYRQAAGRGLQLLFYSVGIGQISSEVPQNLSASRPQDRQFILSSKKLLLSDSGFYLCAWSRDSPLHFGNGTRLTVT.

This clonotype was counted ten times or more. The chain uses TRBV28 and TRBJ1-2; 8 nucleotides align to TRBD1. In germline, CDR1 is MDHEN, CDR2 SYDVKM. This CDR3 spans 14 amino acids. V lost 2 bases, J lost 8 bases, and 7 bases stayed unmatched. This chain's CDR3 is CASSLEDRAEGYTF. CDR3 sequence (DNA): TGTGCCAGCAGTTTAGAGGACAGGGCGGAAGGCTACACCTTC.

This chain connects TRBV3-1 to TRBJ1-5; 7 bases fit TRBD1. The CDR3 totals 16 residues. J gave up 4 bases and V 1 base, and 7 bases lay outside the gene matches. Germline V gives CDR1 LGHDT, CDR2 YNNKEL (reference sequence). CDR3 nucleotides: TGTGCCAGCAGCCAAGTCCTCAGGGGGGCAAATCAGCCCCAGCATTTT. Translated: CASSQVLRGANQPQHF.

This clonotype was picked up many times. The gene calls are TRBV7-6 and TRBJ2-3, with D perhaps TRBD1 (5 bases). Germline lookup yields CDR1 SGHVS and CDR2 FNYEAQ. V was pared by 1 base and J by 5 bases, with 16 bases between. The CDR3 consists of 16 residues. In DNA form, the CDR3 reads TGTGCCAGCAGCTTAGTTCAGGGCCCATCCTTAGATACGCAGTATTTT. Translation: CASSLVQGPSLDTQYF.

This clonotype was counted a few times. The J gene is TRBJ1-4, the V gene TRBV19; a possible D gene is TRBD1 (6 bases). The CDR3 extends over 14 amino acids. Germline CDR1 is LNHDA and CDR2 is SQIVND (reference sequence). V lost 7 bases and J lost 8, with 17 bases in between. As DNA, the CDR3 is TGTGCCAGTACCGCGGGGGCAGGCCGGGAAAAACTGTTTTTT. Protein sequence: CASTAGAGREKLFF.